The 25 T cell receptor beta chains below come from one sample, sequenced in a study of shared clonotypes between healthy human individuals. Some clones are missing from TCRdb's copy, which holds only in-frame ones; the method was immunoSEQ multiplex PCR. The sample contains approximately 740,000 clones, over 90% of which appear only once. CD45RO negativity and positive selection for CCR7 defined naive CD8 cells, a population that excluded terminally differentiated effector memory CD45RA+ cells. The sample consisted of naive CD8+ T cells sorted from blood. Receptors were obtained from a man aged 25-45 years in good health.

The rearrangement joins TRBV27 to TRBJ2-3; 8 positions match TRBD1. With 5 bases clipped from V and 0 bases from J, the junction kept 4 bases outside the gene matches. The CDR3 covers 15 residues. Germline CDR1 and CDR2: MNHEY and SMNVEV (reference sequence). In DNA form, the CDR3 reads TGTGCCAGCAGTACAAACAGGGGGAGCACAGATACGCAGTATTTT. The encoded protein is CASSTNRGSTDTQYF.

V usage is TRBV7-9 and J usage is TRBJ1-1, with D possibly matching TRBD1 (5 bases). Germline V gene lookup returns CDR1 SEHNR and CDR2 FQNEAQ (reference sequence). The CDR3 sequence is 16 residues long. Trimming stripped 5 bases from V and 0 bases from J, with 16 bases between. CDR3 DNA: TGTGCCAGCAGCCAGGGTAGGGAAGGGCTGAACACTGAAGCTTTCTTT. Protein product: CASSQGREGLNTEAFF.

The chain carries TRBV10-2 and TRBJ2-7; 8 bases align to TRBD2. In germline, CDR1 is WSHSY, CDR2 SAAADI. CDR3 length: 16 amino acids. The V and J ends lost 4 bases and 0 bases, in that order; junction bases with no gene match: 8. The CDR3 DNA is TGCGCCAGCAGTGGGGCTTGGGGGACTAGCTCCTACGAGCAGTACTTC. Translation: CASSGAWGTSSYEQYF.

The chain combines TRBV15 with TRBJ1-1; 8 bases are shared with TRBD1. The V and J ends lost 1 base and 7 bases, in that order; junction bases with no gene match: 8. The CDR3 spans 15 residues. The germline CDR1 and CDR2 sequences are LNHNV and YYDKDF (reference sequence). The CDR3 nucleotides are TGTGCCACCAGCAGAGTGGGGACAGGAAAAATTGAAGCTTTCTTT. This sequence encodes CATSRVGTGKIEAFF.

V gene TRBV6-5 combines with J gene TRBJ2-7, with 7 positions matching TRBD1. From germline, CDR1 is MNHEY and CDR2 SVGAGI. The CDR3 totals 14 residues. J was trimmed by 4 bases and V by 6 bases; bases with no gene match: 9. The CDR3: CASRNRGYGYEQYF. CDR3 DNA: TGTGCCAGCAGAAACAGGGGATATGGGTACGAGCAGTACTTC.

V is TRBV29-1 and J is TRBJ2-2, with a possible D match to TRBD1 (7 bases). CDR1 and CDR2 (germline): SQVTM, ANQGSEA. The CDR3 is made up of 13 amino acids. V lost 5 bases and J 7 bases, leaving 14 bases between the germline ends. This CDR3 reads CSVQSGDSGELFF. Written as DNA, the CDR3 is TGCAGCGTTCAATCGGGGGACAGCGGGGAGCTGTTTTTT.

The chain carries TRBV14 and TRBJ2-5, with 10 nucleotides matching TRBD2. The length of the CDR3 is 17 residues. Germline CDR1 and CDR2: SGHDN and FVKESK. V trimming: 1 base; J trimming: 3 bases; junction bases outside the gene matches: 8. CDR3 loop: CASSQGASGRSKETQYF. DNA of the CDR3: TGTGCCAGCAGCCAAGGGGCTAGCGGGAGATCCAAAGAGACCCAGTACTTC.

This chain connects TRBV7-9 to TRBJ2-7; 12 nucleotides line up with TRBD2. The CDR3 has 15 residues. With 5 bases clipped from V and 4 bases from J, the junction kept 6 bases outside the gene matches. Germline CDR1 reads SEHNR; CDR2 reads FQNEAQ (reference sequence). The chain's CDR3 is CASSARTSGDYEQYF. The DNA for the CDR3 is TGTGCCAGCAGCGCCAGGACTAGCGGGGATTACGAGCAGTACTTC.

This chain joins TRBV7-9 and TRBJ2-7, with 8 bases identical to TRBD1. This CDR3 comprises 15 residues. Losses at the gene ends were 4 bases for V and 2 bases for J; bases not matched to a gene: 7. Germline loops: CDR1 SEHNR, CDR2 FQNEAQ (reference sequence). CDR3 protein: CASSSPTGDPYEQYF. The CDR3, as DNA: TGTGCCAGCAGCTCACCGACAGGGGACCCCTACGAGCAGTACTTC. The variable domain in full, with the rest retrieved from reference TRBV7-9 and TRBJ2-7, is DTGVSQNPRHKITKRGQNVTFRCDPISEHNRLYWYRQTLGQGPEFLTYFQNEAQLEKSRLLSDRFSAERPKGSFSTLEIQRTEQGDSAMYLCASSSPTGDPYEQYFGPGTRLTVT.

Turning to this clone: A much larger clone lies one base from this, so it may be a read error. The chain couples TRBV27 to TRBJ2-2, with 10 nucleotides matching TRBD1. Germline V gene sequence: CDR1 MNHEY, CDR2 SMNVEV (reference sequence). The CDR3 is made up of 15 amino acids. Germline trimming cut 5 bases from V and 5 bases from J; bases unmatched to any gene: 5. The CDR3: CASSPGQGDTGELFF. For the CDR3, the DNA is TGTGCCAGCAGTCCCGGACAGGGGGATACCGGGGAGCTGTTTTTT.

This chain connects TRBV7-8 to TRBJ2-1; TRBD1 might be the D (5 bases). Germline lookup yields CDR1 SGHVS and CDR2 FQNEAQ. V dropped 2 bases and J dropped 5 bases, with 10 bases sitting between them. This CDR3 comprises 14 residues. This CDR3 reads CASSLQTGNNEQFF. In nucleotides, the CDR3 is TGTGCCAGCAGCTTACAAACAGGAAACAATGAGCAGTTCTTC.

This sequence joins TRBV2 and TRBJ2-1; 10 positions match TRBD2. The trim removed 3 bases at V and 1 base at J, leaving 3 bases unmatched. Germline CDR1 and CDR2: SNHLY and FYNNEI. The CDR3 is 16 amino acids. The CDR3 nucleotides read TGTGCCAGCAGTGATGCAGCGGGAGGGTCCTACAATGAGCAGTTCTTC. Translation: CASSDAAGGSYNEQFF.

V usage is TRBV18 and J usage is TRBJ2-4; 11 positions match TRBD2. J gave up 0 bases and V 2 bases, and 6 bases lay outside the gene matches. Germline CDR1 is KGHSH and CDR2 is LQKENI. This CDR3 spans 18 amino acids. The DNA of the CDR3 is TGTGCCAGCTCACCAACCGGGACTAGCGGACTAGCCAAAAACATTCAGTACTTC. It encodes CASSPTGTSGLAKNIQYF.

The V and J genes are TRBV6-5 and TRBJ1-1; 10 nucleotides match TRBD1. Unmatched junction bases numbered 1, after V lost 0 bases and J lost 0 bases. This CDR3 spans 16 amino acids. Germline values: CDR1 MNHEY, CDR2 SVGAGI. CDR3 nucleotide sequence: TGTGCCAGCAGTTACTCGACAGGGGGCCTGAACACTGAAGCTTTCTTT. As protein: CASSYSTGGLNTEAFF.

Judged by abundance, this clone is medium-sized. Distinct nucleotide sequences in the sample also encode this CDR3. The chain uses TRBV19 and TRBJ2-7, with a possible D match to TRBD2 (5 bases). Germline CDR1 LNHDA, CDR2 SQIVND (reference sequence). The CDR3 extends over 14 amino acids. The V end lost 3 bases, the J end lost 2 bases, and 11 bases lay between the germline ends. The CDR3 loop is CASSIGLRAYEQYF. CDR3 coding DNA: TGTGCCAGTAGTATTGGGCTGCGGGCCTACGAGCAGTACTTC.

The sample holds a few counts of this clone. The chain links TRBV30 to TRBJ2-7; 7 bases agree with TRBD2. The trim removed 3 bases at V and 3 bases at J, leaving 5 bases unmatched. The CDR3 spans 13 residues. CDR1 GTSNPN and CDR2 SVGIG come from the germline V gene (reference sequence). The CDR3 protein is CAWRGRGYYEQYF. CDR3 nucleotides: TGTGCCTGGAGGGGGAGGGGCTACTACGAGCAGTACTTC. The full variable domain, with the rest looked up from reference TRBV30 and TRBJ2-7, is SQTIHQWPATLVQPVGSPLSLECTVEGTSNPNLYWYRQAAGRGLQLLFYSVGIGQISSEVPQNLSASRPQDRQFILSSKKLLLSDSGFYLCAWRGRGYYEQYFGPGTRLTVT.

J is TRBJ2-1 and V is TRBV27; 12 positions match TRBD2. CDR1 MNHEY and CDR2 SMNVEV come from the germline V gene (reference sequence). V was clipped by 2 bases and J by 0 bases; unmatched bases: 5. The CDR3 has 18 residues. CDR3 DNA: TGTGCCAGCAGTTTAGGACTAGCGGGGCCCAGCTCCTACAATGAGCAGTTCTTC. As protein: CASSLGLAGPSSYNEQFF.

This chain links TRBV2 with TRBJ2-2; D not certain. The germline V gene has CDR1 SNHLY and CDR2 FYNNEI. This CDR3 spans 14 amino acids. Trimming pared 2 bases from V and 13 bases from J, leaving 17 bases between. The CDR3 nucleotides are TGTGCCAGCAGTGAAAGCTTAGATTTTTCAGGGCTGTTTTTT. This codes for CASSESLDFSGLFF.

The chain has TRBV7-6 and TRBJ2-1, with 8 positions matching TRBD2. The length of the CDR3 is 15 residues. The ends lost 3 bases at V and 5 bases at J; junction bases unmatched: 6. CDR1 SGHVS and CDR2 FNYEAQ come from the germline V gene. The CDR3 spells CASSLVGLADNEQFF. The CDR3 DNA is TGTGCCAGCAGCTTGGTTGGACTAGCAGACAATGAGCAGTTCTTC.

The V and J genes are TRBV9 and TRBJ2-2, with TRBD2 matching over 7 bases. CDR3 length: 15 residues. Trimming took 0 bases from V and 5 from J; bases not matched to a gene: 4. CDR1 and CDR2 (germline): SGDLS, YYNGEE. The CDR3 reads CASSVEAGRTGELFF. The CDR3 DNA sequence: TGTGCCAGCAGCGTAGAAGCGGGACGGACCGGGGAGCTGTTTTTT. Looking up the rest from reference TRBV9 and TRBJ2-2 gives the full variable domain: DSGVTQTPKHLITATGQRVTLRCSPRSGDLSVYWYQQSLDQGLQFLIQYYNGEERAKGNILERFSAQQFPDLHSELNLSSLELGDSALYFCASSVEAGRTGELFFGEGSRLTVL.

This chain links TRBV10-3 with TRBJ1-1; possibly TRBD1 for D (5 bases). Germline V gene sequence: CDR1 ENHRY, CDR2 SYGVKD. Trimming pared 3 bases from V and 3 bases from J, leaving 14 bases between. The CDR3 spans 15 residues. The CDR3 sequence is CAISESLGGDTEAFF. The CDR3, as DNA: TGTGCCATCAGTGAATCCCTAGGAGGGGACACTGAAGCTTTCTTT.

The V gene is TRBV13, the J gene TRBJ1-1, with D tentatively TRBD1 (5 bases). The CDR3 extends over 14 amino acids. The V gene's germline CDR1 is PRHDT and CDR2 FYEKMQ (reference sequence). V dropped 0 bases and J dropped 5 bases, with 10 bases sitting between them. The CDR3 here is CASSLGRGFTEAFF. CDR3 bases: TGTGCCAGCAGCTTAGGCCGGGGGTTTACTGAAGCTTTCTTT.

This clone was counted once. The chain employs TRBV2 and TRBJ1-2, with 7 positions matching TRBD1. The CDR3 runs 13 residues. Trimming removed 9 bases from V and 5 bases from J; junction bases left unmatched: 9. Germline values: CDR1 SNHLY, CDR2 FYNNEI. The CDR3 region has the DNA TGTGCCAGGGACAGGCAGCAAGCATATGGCTACACCTTC. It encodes CARDRQQAYGYTF.

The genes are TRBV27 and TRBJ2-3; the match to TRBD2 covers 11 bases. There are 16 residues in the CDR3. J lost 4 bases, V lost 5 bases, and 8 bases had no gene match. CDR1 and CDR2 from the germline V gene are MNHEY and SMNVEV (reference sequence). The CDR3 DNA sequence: TGTGCCAGCAGTCATCTAGCGGGAGGAACCGCAGATACGCAGTATTTT. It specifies CASSHLAGGTADTQYF.

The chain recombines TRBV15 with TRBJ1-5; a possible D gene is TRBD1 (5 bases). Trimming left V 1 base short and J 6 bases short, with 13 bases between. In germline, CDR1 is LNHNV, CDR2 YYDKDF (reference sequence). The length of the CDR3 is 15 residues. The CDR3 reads CATSRVRGVGQPQHF. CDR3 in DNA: TGTGCCACCAGCAGAGTTCGGGGGGTGGGTCAGCCCCAGCATTTT. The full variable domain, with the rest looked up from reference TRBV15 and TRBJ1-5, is DAMVIQNPRYQVTQFGKPVTLSCSQTLNHNVMYWYQQKSSQAPKLLFHYYDKDFNNEADTPDNFQSRRPNTSFCFLDIRSPGLGDTAMYLCATSRVRGVGQPQHFGDGTRLSIL.